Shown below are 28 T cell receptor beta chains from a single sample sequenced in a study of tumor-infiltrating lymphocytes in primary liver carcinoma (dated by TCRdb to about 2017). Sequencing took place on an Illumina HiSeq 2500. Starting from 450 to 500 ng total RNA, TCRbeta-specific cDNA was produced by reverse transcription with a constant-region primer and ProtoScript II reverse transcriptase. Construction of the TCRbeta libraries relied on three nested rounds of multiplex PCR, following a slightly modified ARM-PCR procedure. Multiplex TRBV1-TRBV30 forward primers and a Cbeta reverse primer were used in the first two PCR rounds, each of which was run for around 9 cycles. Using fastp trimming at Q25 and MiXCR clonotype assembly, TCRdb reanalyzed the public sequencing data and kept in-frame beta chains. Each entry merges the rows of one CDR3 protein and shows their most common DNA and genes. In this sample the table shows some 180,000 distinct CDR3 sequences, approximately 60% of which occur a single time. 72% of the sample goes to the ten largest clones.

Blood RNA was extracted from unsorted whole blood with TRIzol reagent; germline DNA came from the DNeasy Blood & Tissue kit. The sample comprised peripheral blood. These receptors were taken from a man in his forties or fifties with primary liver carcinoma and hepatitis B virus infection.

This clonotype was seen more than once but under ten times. The CDR3 DNA reads TGTGCCAGCAGGGGCTCGGACAGCTCCTACGAGCAGTACTTC. This gives the protein CASRGSDSSYEQYF. The V and J genes are TRBV12-3 or TRBV12-4 and TRBJ2-7; the D gene is possibly TRBD1 (6 bases). V dropped 6 bases and J dropped 0 bases, with 12 bases sitting between them. There are 14 residues in the CDR3.

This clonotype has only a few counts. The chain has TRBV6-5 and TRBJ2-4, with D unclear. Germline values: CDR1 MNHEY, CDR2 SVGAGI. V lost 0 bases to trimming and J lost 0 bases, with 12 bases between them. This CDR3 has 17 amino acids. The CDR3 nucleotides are TGTGCCAGCAGTTACTCGATTAACAGCCTAGCCAAAAACATTCAGTACTTC. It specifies CASSYSINSLAKNIQYF.

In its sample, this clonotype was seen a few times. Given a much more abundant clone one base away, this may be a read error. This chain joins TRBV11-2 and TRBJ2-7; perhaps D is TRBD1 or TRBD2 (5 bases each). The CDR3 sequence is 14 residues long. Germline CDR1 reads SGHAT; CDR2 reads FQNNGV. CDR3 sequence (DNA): TGTGCCAGCTCCCCAGGGACGGGCTCCCACGAGCAGTACTTC. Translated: CASSPGTGSHEQYF.

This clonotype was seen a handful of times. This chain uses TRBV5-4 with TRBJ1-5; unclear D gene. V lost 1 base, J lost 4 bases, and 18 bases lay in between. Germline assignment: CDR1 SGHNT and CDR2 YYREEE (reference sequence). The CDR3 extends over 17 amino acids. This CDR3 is CASSLPSDPKRNQPQHF. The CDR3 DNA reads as TGTGCCAGCAGCTTGCCCTCAGACCCTAAACGGAATCAGCCCCAGCATTTT.

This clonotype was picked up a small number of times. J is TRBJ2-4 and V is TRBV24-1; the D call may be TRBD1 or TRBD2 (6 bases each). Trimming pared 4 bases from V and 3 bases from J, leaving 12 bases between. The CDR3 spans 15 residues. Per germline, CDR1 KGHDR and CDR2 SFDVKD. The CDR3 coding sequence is TGTGCCACCAGTGACCCTAGGGGGGACAAAAACATTCAGTACTTC. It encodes CATSDPRGDKNIQYF.

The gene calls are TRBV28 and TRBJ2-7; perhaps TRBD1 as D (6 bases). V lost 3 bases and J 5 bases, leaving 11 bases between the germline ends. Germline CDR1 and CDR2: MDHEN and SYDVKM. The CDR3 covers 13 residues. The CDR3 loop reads CASSLDSVDEQYF. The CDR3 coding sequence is TGTGCCAGCAGTTTGGACAGTGTAGACGAGCAGTACTTC.

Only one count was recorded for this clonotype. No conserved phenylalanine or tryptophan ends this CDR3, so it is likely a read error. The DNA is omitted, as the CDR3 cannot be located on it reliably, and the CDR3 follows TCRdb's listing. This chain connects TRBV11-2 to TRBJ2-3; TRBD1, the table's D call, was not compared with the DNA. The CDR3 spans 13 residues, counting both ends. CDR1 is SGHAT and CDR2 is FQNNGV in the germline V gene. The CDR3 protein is CVSSLSTQTDYYT.

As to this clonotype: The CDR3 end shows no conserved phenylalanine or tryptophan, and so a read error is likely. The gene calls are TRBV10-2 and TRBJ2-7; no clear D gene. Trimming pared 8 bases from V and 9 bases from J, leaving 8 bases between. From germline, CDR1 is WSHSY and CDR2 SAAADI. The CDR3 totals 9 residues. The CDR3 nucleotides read TGCGCCAGCGGGATGGGGCAGTACTCC. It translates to CASGMGQYS.

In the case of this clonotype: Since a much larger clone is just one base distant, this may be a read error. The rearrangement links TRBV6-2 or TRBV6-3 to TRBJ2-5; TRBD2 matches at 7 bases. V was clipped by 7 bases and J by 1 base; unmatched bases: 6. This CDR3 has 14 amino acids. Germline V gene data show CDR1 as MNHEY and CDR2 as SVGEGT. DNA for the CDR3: TGTGCCAGCACATCAGCGGGACGCCAAGAGACCCAGTACTTC. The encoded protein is CASTSAGRQETQYF.

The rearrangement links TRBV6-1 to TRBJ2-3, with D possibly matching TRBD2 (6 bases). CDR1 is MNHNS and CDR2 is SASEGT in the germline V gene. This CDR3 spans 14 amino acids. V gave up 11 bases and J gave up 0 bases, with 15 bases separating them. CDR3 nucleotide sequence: TGTGCCTGCATCAGGAGGGGAAGCACAGATACGCAGTATTTT. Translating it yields CACIRRGSTDTQYF.

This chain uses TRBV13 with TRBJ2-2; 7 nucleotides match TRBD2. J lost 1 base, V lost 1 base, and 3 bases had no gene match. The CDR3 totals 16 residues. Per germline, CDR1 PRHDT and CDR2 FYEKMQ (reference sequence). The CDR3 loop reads CASSLDIAGNTGELFF. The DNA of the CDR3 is TGTGCCAGCAGCTTAGACATAGCGGGGAACACCGGGGAGCTGTTTTTT.

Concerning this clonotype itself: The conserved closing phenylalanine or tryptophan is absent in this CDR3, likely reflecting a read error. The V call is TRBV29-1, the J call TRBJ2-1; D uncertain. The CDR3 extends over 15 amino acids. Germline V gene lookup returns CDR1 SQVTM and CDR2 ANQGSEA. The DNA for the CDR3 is TGCAACGTTGAAGATCCCAGGCGTTTGAGCTTGGAGCAGTTCTCC. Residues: CNVEDPRRLSLEQFS.

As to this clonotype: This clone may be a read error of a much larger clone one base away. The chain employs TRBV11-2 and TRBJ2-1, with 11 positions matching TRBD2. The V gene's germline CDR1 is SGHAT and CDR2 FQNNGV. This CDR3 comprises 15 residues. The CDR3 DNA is TGTGCCAGCAGCGATCGACTAGCGGGGTACAATGAGCATTTCTTC. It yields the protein CASSDRLAGYNEHFF.

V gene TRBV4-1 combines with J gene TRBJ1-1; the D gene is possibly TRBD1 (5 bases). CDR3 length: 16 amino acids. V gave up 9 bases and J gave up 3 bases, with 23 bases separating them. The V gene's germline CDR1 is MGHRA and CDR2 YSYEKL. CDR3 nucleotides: TGCGCCAGTAACCAAGAGCGCTCGGGGCTTTACACTGAAGCTTTCTTT. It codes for CASNQERSGLYTEAFF.

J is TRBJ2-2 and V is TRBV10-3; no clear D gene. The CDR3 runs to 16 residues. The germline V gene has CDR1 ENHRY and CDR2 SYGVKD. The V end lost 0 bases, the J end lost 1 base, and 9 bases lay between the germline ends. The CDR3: CAISESGSVNTGELFF. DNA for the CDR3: TGTGCCATCAGTGAGTCCGGCAGCGTGAACACCGGGGAGCTGTTTTTT.

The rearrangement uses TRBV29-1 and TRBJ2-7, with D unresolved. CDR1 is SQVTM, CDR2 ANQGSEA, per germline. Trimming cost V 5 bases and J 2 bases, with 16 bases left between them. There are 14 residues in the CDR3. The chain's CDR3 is CSVRTAQTTYEQYF. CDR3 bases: TGCAGCGTTCGGACGGCTCAAACGACCTACGAGCAGTACTTC.

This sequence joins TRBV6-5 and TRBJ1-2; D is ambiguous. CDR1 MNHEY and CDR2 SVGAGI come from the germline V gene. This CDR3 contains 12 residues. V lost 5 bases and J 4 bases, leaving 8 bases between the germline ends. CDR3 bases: TGTGCCAGCAGTGCCAGTCGCTATGGCTACACCTTC. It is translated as CASSASRYGYTF.

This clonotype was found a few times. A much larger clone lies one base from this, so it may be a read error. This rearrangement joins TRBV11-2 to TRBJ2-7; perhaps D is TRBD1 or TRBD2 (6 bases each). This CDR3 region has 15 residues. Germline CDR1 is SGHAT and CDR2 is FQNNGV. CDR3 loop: CASSLVLGATGEQCF. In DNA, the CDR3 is TGTGCCAGCAGCTTAGTTCTGGGGGCGACGGGAGAGCAGTGCTTC.

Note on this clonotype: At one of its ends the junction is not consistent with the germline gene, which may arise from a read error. The chain's CDR3 is CASSGPAVFSGTPYVQYF. CDR3 DNA: TGCGCCAGCAGCGGACCCGCGGTTTTTAGCGGGACACCGTACGTGCAGTACTTC. This chain links TRBV11-2 with TRBJ2-7; 8 bases fit TRBD2. This CDR3 is built from 18 residues. From germline, CDR1 is SGHAT and CDR2 FQNNGV.

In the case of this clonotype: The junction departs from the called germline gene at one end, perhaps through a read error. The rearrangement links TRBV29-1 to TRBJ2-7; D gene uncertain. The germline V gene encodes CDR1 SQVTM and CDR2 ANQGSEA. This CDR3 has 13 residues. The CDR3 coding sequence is TGCAGCGTTGTCAACAGTCGCCGCTACGAACAGTACTTC. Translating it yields CSVVNSRRYEQYF.

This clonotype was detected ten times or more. The CDR3 spells CSVEEERDDKQFF. The CDR3 DNA reads TGCAGCGTTGAAGAAGAACGGGACGATAAGCAGTTCTTC. This rearrangement joins TRBV29-1 to TRBJ2-1; the D gene could be TRBD1 or TRBD2 (5 bases each). V was cut by 0 bases and J by 11 bases, with 14 bases left in between. CDR3 length: 13 amino acids. Germline V gene sequence: CDR1 SQVTM, CDR2 ANQGSEA.

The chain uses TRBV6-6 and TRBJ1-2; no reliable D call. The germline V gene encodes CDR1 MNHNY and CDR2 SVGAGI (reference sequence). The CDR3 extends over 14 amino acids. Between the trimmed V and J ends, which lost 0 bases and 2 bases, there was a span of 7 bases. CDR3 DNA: TGTGCCAGCAGTTACTCGCGGCAGAACTATGGCTACACCTTC. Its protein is CASSYSRQNYGYTF.

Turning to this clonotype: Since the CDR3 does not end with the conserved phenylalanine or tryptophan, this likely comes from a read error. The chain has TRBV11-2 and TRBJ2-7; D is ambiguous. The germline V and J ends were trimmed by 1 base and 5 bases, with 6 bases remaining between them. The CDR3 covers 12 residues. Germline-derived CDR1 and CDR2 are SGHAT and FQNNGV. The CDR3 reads CASSLVRNEQYY. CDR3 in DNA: TGTGCCAGCAGCTTAGTGAGGAACGAGCAGTACTAC.

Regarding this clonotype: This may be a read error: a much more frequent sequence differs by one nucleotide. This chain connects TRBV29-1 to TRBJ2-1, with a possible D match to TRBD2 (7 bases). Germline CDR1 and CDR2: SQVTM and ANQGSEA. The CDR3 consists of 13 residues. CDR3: CSVGTSGGNEHFF. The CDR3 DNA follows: TGCAGCGTTGGGACTAGTGGGGGCAATGAGCACTTCTTC.

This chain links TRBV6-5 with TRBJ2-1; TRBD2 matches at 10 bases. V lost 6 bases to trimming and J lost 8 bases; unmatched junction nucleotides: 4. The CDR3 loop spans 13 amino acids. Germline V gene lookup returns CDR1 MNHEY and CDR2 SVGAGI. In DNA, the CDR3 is TGTGCCAGCAGAGACGGGACTAGCGATGAGCAGTTCTTC. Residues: CASRDGTSDEQFF.

CDR3 bases: TGTGCCAGAAGCGTCGACAGGGACACTGAAGCTTTCTTT. This gives the protein CARSVDRDTEAFF. The chain recombines TRBV6-1 with TRBJ1-1, with TRBD1 matching 7 bases. Germline CDR1 is MNHNS and CDR2 is SASEGT. The V segment lost 9 bases and the J segment 3 bases; nucleotides outside the gene matches: 7. The CDR3 consists of 13 residues.

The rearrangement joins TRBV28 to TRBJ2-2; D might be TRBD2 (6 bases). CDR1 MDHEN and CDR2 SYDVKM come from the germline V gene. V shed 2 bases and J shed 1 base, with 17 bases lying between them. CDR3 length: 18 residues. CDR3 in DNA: TGTGCCAGCAGTTTAAAAGGACTACATCTGAGGAACACCGGGGAGCTGTTTTTT. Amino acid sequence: CASSLKGLHLRNTGELFF.

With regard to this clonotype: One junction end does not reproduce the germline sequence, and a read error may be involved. The CDR3 bases are TGCGCCAGCAGCTTGGGTAACGATGGCTACACCTTC. It encodes CASSLGNDGYTF. V gene TRBV5-1 combines with J gene TRBJ1-2; D gene uncertain. CDR3 length: 12 amino acids. In germline, CDR1 is SGHRS, CDR2 YFSETQ.